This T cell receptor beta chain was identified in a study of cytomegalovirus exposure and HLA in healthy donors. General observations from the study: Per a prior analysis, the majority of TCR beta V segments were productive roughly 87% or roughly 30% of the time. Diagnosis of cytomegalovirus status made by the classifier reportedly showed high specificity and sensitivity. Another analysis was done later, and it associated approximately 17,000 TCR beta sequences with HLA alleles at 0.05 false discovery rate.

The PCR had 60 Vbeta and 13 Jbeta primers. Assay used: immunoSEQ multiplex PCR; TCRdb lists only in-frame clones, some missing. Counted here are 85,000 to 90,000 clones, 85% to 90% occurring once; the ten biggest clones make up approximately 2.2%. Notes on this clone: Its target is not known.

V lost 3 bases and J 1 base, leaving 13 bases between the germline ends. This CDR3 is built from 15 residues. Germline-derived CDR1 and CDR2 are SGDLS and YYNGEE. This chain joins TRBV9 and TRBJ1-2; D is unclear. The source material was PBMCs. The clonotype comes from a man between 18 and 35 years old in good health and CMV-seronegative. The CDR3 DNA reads TGTGCCAGCAGCGCCCAGGCGTTCTATAACTATGGCTACACCTTC. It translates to CASSAQAFYNYGYTF.